This TCR beta chain comes out of a study of T cell changes during pregnancy in multiple sclerosis. The J segment lost 1 base and the V segment lost 4 bases, leaving 3 bases of the junction unmatched. The CDR3 is 16 residues long. Germline values: CDR1 LNHDA, CDR2 SQIVND (reference sequence). Profiled with immunoSEQ multiplex PCR; TCRdb holds only in-frame clones, not every one. This sample has 71,000 or so clones, with around 90% found just once. The rearrangement links TRBV19 to TRBJ2-3; TRBD2 aligns across 12 bases. This clonotype was sampled from a female donor with multiple sclerosis, enrolled in a pregnancy study. The sequencing used peripheral blood, collected in the third trimester of pregnancy. This CDR3 is CASSRLAGEGTDTQYF. CDR3 sequence (DNA): TGTGCCAGTAGTAGACTAGCGGGAGAGGGCACAGATACGCAGTATTTT.